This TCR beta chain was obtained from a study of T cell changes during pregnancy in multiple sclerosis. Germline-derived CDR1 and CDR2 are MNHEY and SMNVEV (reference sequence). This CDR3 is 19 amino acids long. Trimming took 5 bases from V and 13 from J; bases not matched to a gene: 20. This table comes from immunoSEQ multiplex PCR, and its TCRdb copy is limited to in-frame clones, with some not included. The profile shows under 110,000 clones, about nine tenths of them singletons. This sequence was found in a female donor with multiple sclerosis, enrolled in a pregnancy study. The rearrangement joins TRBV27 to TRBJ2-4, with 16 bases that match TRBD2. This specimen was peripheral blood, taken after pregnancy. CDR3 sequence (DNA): TGTGCCAGCAGTCTCTCAAATCCGGGACTAGCGGGAGGGAGCCCGTGGCAGTACTTC. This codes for CASSLSNPGLAGGSPWQYF.